The 13 T cell receptor beta chains reported below all come from one sample, sequenced in a study of a mutant IDH1 vaccine in newly diagnosed glioma. Time point given: week 5, during vaccination. Alongside topical imiquimod, each dose of vaccine comprised 300 ug of mutant IDH1 20-mer peptide. Assay used: immunoSEQ multiplex PCR; TCRdb lists only in-frame clones, some missing. This table has more than 25,000 clones, around 79% appearing once. Antigens for these TCRs are unknown. Sequences were derived from PBMCs, sampled from a glioma patient whose treatment included an IDH1 peptide vaccine. These receptors originate from a man aged 40-50 years with glioma.

This chain connects TRBV27 to TRBJ1-3; D possibly corresponds to TRBD1 (6 bases). Germline-derived CDR1 and CDR2 are MNHEY and SMNVEV (reference sequence). The length of the CDR3 is 14 residues. V lost 5 bases, J lost 2 bases, and 10 bases lay in between. CDR3 coding DNA: TGTGCCAGCAGTCCGACAGGTACTGGAAACACCATATATTTT. Its translation: CASSPTGTGNTIYF.

The V call is TRBV28, the J call TRBJ2-7, with TRBD1 as a possible D gene (6 bases). This CDR3 is built from 14 residues. Trimming stripped 6 bases from V and 4 bases from J, with 16 bases between. Looked up from germline, CDR1 is MDHEN and CDR2 is SYDVKM. CDR3 protein: CASRGARWGYEQYF. The DNA for the CDR3 is TGTGCCAGCAGGGGGGCGAGGTGGGGTTACGAGCAGTACTTC.

This clone showed up just a few times. V gene TRBV19 combines with J gene TRBJ1-1, with no clear D. Per the germline V gene, CDR1 is LNHDA and CDR2 is SQIVND (reference sequence). V was shortened by 6 bases and J by 3 bases, with 11 bases between the two germline ends. The CDR3 is 13 amino acids. Here the CDR3 reads CASSEGLDTEAFF. The CDR3 bases are TGTGCCAGTAGCGAGGGATTGGACACTGAAGCTTTCTTT.

The rearrangement links TRBV7-2 to TRBJ1-2; tentative D call: TRBD1 (5 bases). CDR3 length equals 13 residues. Trimming stripped 5 bases from V and 7 bases from J, with 14 bases between. CDR1 and CDR2 from the germline V gene are SGHTA and FQGNSA. The CDR3: CASSGRDLGGYTF. In nucleotides, the CDR3 is TGTGCCAGCAGCGGCCGGGACTTGGGTGGCTACACCTTC. The full variable domain, its missing parts supplied by reference TRBV7-2 and TRBJ1-2, is GAGVSQSPSNKVTEKGKDVELRCDPISGHTALYWYRQSLGQGLEFLIYFQGNSAPDKSGLPSDRFSAERTGGSVSTLTIQRTQQEDSAVYLCASSGRDLGGYTFGSGTRLTVV.

This clone was observed a single time. The rearrangement links TRBV19 to TRBJ2-3, with D perhaps TRBD2 (5 bases). The CDR3 runs to 17 residues. V was clipped by 4 bases and J by 4 bases, with 21 bases between them. Germline lookup yields CDR1 LNHDA and CDR2 SQIVND (reference sequence). In nucleotides, the CDR3 is TGTGCCAGTAGTAACCCAAACCCTGGAGGTCTGGCAGATACGCAGTATTTT. Its protein product is CASSNPNPGGLADTQYF.

In this sample, this clone turned up a few times. This rearrangement joins TRBV4-3 to TRBJ2-7; the D gene could be TRBD1 or TRBD2 (5 bases each). Trimming cost V 3 bases and J 2 bases, with 17 bases left between them. The V gene's germline CDR1 is LGHNA and CDR2 YSLEER. The CDR3 runs to 16 residues. The CDR3 reads CASSQGLAQNTYEQYV. The CDR3 region has the DNA TGCGCCAGCAGCCAGGGGCTAGCCCAGAATACCTACGAGCAGTACGTC.

This sequence joins TRBV27 and TRBJ2-1; maybe TRBD1 (5 bases). The CDR3 spans 14 residues. V lost 6 bases, J lost 1 base, and 10 bases lay in between. In germline, CDR1 is MNHEY, CDR2 SMNVEV (reference sequence). CDR3 residues: CASSKTESYNEQFF. For the CDR3, the DNA is TGTGCCAGCAGCAAGACAGAGTCCTACAATGAGCAGTTCTTC.

This clone has just a few counts. The chain employs TRBV6-4 and TRBJ2-1; 8 bases fit TRBD2. The CDR3 sequence is 15 residues long. Germline values: CDR1 MRHNA, CDR2 SNTAGT. The J segment lost 6 bases and the V segment lost 0 bases, leaving 4 bases of the junction unmatched. The CDR3 protein is CASSDSASGGNEQFF. Written as DNA, the CDR3 is TGTGCCAGCAGTGACTCGGCGAGCGGGGGCAATGAGCAGTTCTTC.

The J gene is TRBJ1-2, the V gene TRBV6-5; TRBD1 agrees at 8 bases. CDR1 and CDR2 (germline): MNHEY, SVGAGI. Germline trimming cut 2 bases from V and 7 bases from J; bases unmatched to any gene: 9. The CDR3 totals 15 residues. The CDR3 is CASSYPTDRGAGYTF. CDR3 DNA sequence: TGTGCCAGCAGTTACCCCACTGACAGGGGTGCTGGCTACACCTTC.

The rearrangement joins TRBV5-8 to TRBJ1-4, with D tentatively TRBD1 (5 bases). This CDR3 is 13 amino acids long. CDR1 SGHTS and CDR2 YDEGEE come from the germline V gene. Trimming stripped 4 bases from V and 13 bases from J, with 17 bases between. The CDR3 sequence: CASSVTRDGSLFF. The DNA of the CDR3 is TGTGCCAGCAGCGTTACCCGGGACGGCTCACTGTTTTTT.

The V call is TRBV7-8, the J call TRBJ2-5, with 9 bases identical to TRBD2. The CDR3 consists of 16 residues. Germline CDR1 SGHVS, CDR2 FQNEAQ. The ends lost 1 base at V and 4 bases at J; junction bases unmatched: 7. This CDR3 is CASSLGSGRGGETQYF. Here the CDR3 DNA reads TGTGCCAGCAGCTTAGGTAGCGGGAGAGGGGGAGAGACCCAGTACTTC.

The rearrangement links TRBV9 to TRBJ2-1; D is possibly TRBD1 (5 bases). The CDR3 is 14 residues long. Per the germline V gene, CDR1 is SGDLS and CDR2 is YYNGEE. Trimming took off 0 bases at V and 8 bases at J, with 12 bases between the two ends. CDR3 protein: CASSVEGRVHEQFF. For the CDR3, the DNA is TGTGCCAGCAGCGTAGAGGGCAGGGTCCATGAGCAGTTCTTC.

This clone is large in the sample. This chain connects TRBV2 to TRBJ1-1; D is possibly TRBD1 (5 bases). CDR1 is SNHLY and CDR2 is FYNNEI in the germline V gene. V shed 10 bases and J shed 1 base, with 13 bases lying between them. The CDR3 extends over 13 amino acids. The CDR3 coding sequence is TGTGCCAACTCCAGACAGTCGAACACTGAAGCTTTCTTT. Amino acid sequence: CANSRQSNTEAFF.